Here is one T cell receptor beta chain with its context. This clonotype was observed many times. Which antigen it targets is not known. One base away there is no much larger clone; base qualities are not given. The V end loses 2 bases and the J end loses 3 bases, and a stretch of 11 bases separates them. CDR1 DFQATT and CDR2 SNEGSKA are derived from the germline V gene (reference sequence). The CDR3 runs 15 residues from the cysteine to the phenylalanine. The only DNA kept is the CDR3, 45 bases in frame from the first base. From the second PCR step onward, the TCR alpha chain libraries and the TCR beta chain libraries were amplified separately. Donor CMV status was determined by IFNgamma production from CD4+ T cells after overnight stimulation of fresh PBMCs with CMV viral lysate. CD4 T cells were positively selected with Miltenyi beads, followed by positive selection of CD8 T cells from the CD4-negative fraction. Cells stained for CD3, CD4, CD8, CD45RA, CD27 and a live/dead dye were sorted on a BD Aria II into four subsets by CD45RA and CD27. Effector memory cells were sorted as CD45RA-CD27-, and EMRA cells as CD45RA+CD27-. A few healthy volunteers provided blood, and the blood of each volunteer was split into CD4 and CD8 T cells and then into four differentiation subsets. Roughly 120 ml of peripheral blood was collected from each donor, and PBMC were isolated from the blood using Ficoll-Paque PLUS density-gradient centrifugation. The sorted cells were lysed in RLT buffer, after which RNA was extracted using a Qiagen RNeasy kit and kept at -80 degrees C.

The sample belongs to a study of naive and memory T cell subsets (dated by TCRdb to the late 2010s). Background on the whole study: An open-source, UMI-based TCR alpha and beta sequencing pipeline was applied to sorted naive and memory peripheral blood T cell subsets. The results of the functional CMV T cell responses matched the IgG serology results in every case. RNA was DNase-treated and reverse transcribed with TCR constant-region primers, mostly using SuperScript III.

Libraries were prepared through UMI-ligation and nested PCR. The beta constant-region primer was an equimolar mix of two oligonucleotides covering both TRBC1 and TRBC2. A single-stranded oligonucleotide bearing the SP2 primer plus a 12-nucleotide UMI was ligated onto the 3' end of the cDNA by T4 RNA ligase 1. The ligated cDNA went through four rounds of PCR with nested alpha and beta constant-region primers together with the SP2 primer. Incubation of the ligation reaction was carried out at 16 degrees C for roughly 18-24 hours. PCR2 was usually performed as a SYBR Green qPCR and halted at a preset threshold so that over-amplification would not occur. Every purification after the first one was done using Agencourt AMPure XP magnetic beads. Library amounts were measured by Qubit and library quality was assessed on a TapeStation, where the main peak was expected at around 650 bp. Pooled libraries were sequenced on an Illumina MiSeq using v2 2x251 paired-end kits, and typically about 0.95-2.3 million reads were obtained per sample. Each sample was pooled at about 4.2 nM, and about 5-8% PhiX was included to help cluster recognition. In the original analysis: FASTQ reads processed by Demultiplexor were assigned V and J genes by Decombinator through tag matching that tolerated a single base-pair mismatch. UMIs were used by Collapsinator to correct both sequencing errors and frequency errors arising from PCR heterogeneity. TCRs were translated and CDR3s were extracted from the conserved cysteine to the FGXG phenylalanine by CDR3Translator, with non-productive sequences being flagged. Gini, Shannon entropy and inverse Simpson indices were computed after subsampling the repertoires to the same number of UMI-defined TCRs. Clonotype abundance distributions were fitted to a power law by maximum likelihood within the linear range. On one naive CD8 sample, the pipeline and MIGEC gave similar UMI counts, unique TCR numbers and clonal distributions. The repertoires were searched for just under 7,500 CMV-associated CDR3 sequences that had been compiled from VDJdb and a published dataset. Clones were called with MiXCR by TCRdb after fastp trimmed the public reads at Q25, and only in-frame beta chains were retained. For every CDR3 protein sequence, its rows merge into one entry that carries the most common genes and DNA. The V and J calls reflect TCRdb's pipeline rather than the authors' work. This sample holds around 35,000 distinct CDR3 sequences; 13% were observed only once. Around a fifth of the sample is held by the ten biggest clonotypes.

The study at large found these results: Following error correction, more than 95% of naive TCR sequences occurred only once, which made naive abundance distributions much steeper than those of memory subsets. RNA-based TCR counts may be influenced by expression changes linked to T cell activation and differentiation. No ground truth was available to validate the repertoire findings for the naive and memory subsets. In both CD4 and CD8 cells, a rise in Gini index and a fall in Shannon and inverse Simpson diversity were observed from naive through CM, EM and EMRA. TCR abundance followed a power law whose exponent differed between naive and memory subsets but was consistent across the three individuals. Clonotypes were defined as single alpha or beta chain sequences, not paired alpha/beta receptors.

This TCR came from a human donor in good health. The sample was effector memory CD4+ T cells from blood. Sample cell subset or site, as interpreted from the label and publication: effector memory, CD45RA- CD27-. The V gene is TRBV20-1 and the J gene is TRBJ1-6; the D gene remains uncertain. The nucleotide sequence reads as follows: TGCAGTGCTAGAAATAGGCAAGACTATAATTCACCCCTCCACTTT. The translation is CSARNRQDYNSPLHF.